The entry below gives a single TCR beta chain sequence along with its context. Its target is not known. This specimen comes from a study of cytomegalovirus exposure and HLA in healthy donors. The study, taken as a whole, reports: According to a later analysis, donors in an Asian-associated ancestry cluster reportedly had fewer N-insertions than the approximately 670-donor mean. A previous analysis found most TCR beta V segments productive roughly 87% or roughly 30% of the time. While the bulk of TCR sequences proved rare, some public TCRs turned up in many donors.

Both 60 Vbeta primers and 13 Jbeta primers went into the PCR. Assay used: immunoSEQ multiplex PCR; TCRdb lists only in-frame clones, some missing. The repertoire holds about 140,000 clones, with about four fifths as singletons. Source material: PBMCs. The TCR originated in a man aged 18 to 29 in good health and CMV-seropositive.

The CDR3 DNA reads TGTGCCAGCAGCTGGGACATTTTTCAGTACTTC. It codes for CASSWDIFQYF. This sequence joins TRBV28 and TRBJ2-4; D is perhaps TRBD1 (6 bases). This CDR3 is 11 amino acids long. V dropped 6 bases and J dropped 11 bases, with 11 bases sitting between them. From germline, CDR1 is MDHEN and CDR2 SYDVKM. The variable domain in full, with the rest retrieved from reference TRBV28 and TRBJ2-4, is DVKVTQSSRYLVKRTGEKVFLECVQDMDHENMFWYRQDPGLGLRLIYFSYDVKMKEKGDIPEGYSVSREKKERFSLILESASTNQTSMYLCASSWDIFQYFGAGTRLSVL.